The 22 T cell receptor beta chains listed next were all sequenced from one sample in a study of T cell responses to AZD1222 COVID-19 vaccine. Produced via immunoSEQ multiplex PCR; TCRdb's table is partial and in-frame only. Of under 95,000 clones in the sample, roughly 85% were seen once. Here the sequenced sample was peripheral blood, taken on day 0 of AZD1222 vaccination. All receptors derive from an adult in good health.

The genes are TRBV5-1 and TRBJ1-3, with 7 bases aligning to TRBD1. Germline values: CDR1 SGHRS, CDR2 YFSETQ. CDR3 length: 14 amino acids. V was pared by 4 bases and J by 4 bases, with 5 bases of the junction left unmatched. As DNA, the CDR3 is TGCGCCAGCAGCCAAGGGACAGTCGGAAACACCATATATTTT. It translates to CASSQGTVGNTIYF.

This clone appeared a few times. The rearrangement uses TRBV5-1 and TRBJ1-6, with unresolved D. Germline V CDR1 and CDR2: SGHRS, YFSETQ. V gave up 7 bases and J gave up 6 bases, with 14 bases separating them. CDR3 length equals 14 residues. The CDR3 coding sequence is TGCGCCAGCCAGGAACGTATCTCTAATTCACCCCTCCACTTT. Its protein is CASQERISNSPLHF.

The J gene is TRBJ2-7, the V gene TRBV7-2, with D unclear. This CDR3 has 14 amino acids. The germline gives CDR1 SGHTA, CDR2 FQGNSA. V was shortened by 4 bases and J by 3 bases, with 13 bases between the two germline ends. CDR3 residues: CASSSSGYRYEQYF. CDR3 nucleotides: TGTGCCAGCAGCTCCTCCGGTTACCGCTACGAGCAGTACTTC.

The chain employs TRBV18 and TRBJ1-5, with TRBD1 as a possible D gene (6 bases). Germline CDR1 reads KGHSH; CDR2 reads LQKENI. The CDR3 has 14 residues. Trimming cost V 2 bases and J 5 bases, with 10 bases left between them. This CDR3 is CASSPLAGDQPQHF. CDR3 nucleotides: TGTGCCAGCTCACCATTAGCAGGGGATCAGCCCCAGCATTTT.

This clone showed up just a few times. This rearrangement joins TRBV7-3 to TRBJ2-7, with D possibly TRBD2 on 6 matching bases. The V gene's germline CDR1 is SGHTA and CDR2 FQGTGA. This CDR3 region has 15 residues. Trimming cost V 1 base and J 2 bases, with 12 bases left between them. The chain's CDR3 is CASSLSGGRTYEQYF. As DNA, the CDR3 is TGTGCCAGCAGCTTAAGCGGAGGGAGAACCTACGAGCAGTACTTC.

The chain links TRBV28 to TRBJ1-5; 10 nucleotides match TRBD1. This CDR3 has 14 residues. The germline V gene has CDR1 MDHEN and CDR2 SYDVKM. V lost 3 bases and J lost 9; bases outside the gene matches: 5. The CDR3 nucleotides are TGTGCCAGCAGTTTCGGGGACAGGGGACGGCCCCAGCATTTT. Its protein product is CASSFGDRGRPQHF.

The chain joins TRBV30 to TRBJ1-2, with D maybe TRBD1 (5 bases). Germline V CDR1 and CDR2: GTSNPN, SVGIG (reference sequence). Trimming took off 1 base at V and 5 bases at J, with 14 bases between the two ends. The length of the CDR3 is 14 residues. As DNA, the CDR3 is TGTGCCTGGAGTGGGGGACGTTACGATTATGGCTACACCTTC. Translated, it gives CAWSGGRYDYGYTF.

V gene TRBV6-5 combines with J gene TRBJ2-3; weak D call: TRBD2 (6 bases). Germline lookup yields CDR1 MNHEY and CDR2 SVGAGI. The CDR3 extends over 15 amino acids. V shed 2 bases and J shed 1 base, with 10 bases lying between them. Here the CDR3 DNA reads TGTGCCAGCAGTTACGTGTCTAGCGGCACAGATACGCAGTATTTT. Residues: CASSYVSSGTDTQYF.

V and J are TRBV27 and TRBJ1-1, with D unresolved. The V gene's germline CDR1 is MNHEY and CDR2 SMNVEV (reference sequence). The V end was cut by 6 bases, the J end by 5 bases, with 25 bases between. CDR3 length: 17 amino acids. The CDR3 sequence: CASRLYGVEGSWTEAFF. Written as DNA, the CDR3 is TGTGCCAGCAGACTTTACGGCGTTGAGGGATCGTGGACTGAAGCTTTCTTT.

The chain recombines TRBV19 with TRBJ2-2; D remains ambiguous. The CDR3 has 14 residues. CDR1 LNHDA and CDR2 SQIVND come from the germline V gene (reference sequence). Between the trimmed V and J ends, which lost 2 bases and 2 bases, there was a span of 6 bases. CDR3 protein: CASSISLNTGELFF. The DNA of the CDR3 is TGTGCCAGTAGTATATCGCTTAACACCGGGGAGCTGTTTTTT.

The V and J genes are TRBV5-1 and TRBJ1-3, with D perhaps matching TRBD1 (5 bases). Germline CDR1 is SGHRS and CDR2 is YFSETQ. This CDR3 is built from 15 residues. The V gene lost 1 base and the J gene lost 0 bases, with 8 bases spanning the gap. For the CDR3, the DNA is TGCGCCAGCAGCTTGACAGGCCTCTCTGGAAACACCATATATTTT. Its translation: CASSLTGLSGNTIYF.

This clone came up many times. The genes are TRBV7-8 and TRBJ1-1; 7 bases match TRBD1. The CDR3 has 16 residues. The V gene end was trimmed by 4 bases and the J gene end by 3 bases; junction bases not matched to a gene: 11. The germline V gene has CDR1 SGHVS and CDR2 FQNEAQ. This chain's CDR3 is CASSWIYRGGDTEAFF. CDR3 nucleotides: TGTGCCAGCAGCTGGATATACAGGGGAGGGGACACTGAAGCTTTCTTT.

The chain recombines TRBV11-2 with TRBJ1-6, with 11 bases aligning to TRBD1. After removal of 5 bases from V and 8 bases from J, the junction contained 8 bases not matched to a gene. Germline CDR1 SGHAT, CDR2 FQNNGV. This CDR3 contains 16 residues. The CDR3 bases are TGTGCCAGCAGCCGACCCGGACAGGGGGCGGATTCACCCCTCCACTTT. As protein: CASSRPGQGADSPLHF.

The rearrangement joins TRBV6-2 or TRBV6-3 to TRBJ2-5; TRBD1 might be the D (6 bases). The CDR3 has 18 residues. Germline V gene lookup returns CDR1 MNHEY and CDR2 SVGEGT. The V gene lost 2 bases and the J gene lost 0 bases, with 19 bases spanning the gap. The CDR3 loop reads CASSYGVLTGVYQETQYF. CDR3 nucleotide sequence: TGTGCCAGCAGTTACGGCGTCCTGACAGGAGTGTACCAAGAGACCCAGTACTTC.

The rearrangement uses TRBV7-2 and TRBJ2-3; D possibly corresponds to TRBD1 (6 bases). The CDR3 totals 15 residues. Trimming took off 8 bases at V and 0 bases at J, with 15 bases between the two ends. The germline V gene has CDR1 SGHTA and CDR2 FQGNSA. The CDR3 sequence: CASEMGTSSTDTQYF. In DNA, the CDR3 is TGTGCCAGCGAGATGGGGACATCAAGCACAGATACGCAGTATTTT. The whole variable domain, filled in from reference TRBV7-2 and TRBJ2-3, reads GAGVSQSPSNKVTEKGKDVELRCDPISGHTALYWYRQSLGQGLEFLIYFQGNSAPDKSGLPSDRFSAERTGGSVSTLTIQRTQQEDSAVYLCASEMGTSSTDTQYFGPGTRLTVL.

V and J are TRBV28 and TRBJ1-2; 7 nucleotides line up with TRBD1. With 6 bases clipped from V and 2 bases from J, the junction kept 21 bases outside the gene matches. The germline V gene has CDR1 MDHEN and CDR2 SYDVKM. CDR3 size: 19 residues. DNA for the CDR3: TGTGCCAGCAGATTTCAGACTTCGGGACCGGGACAGAGGAACTATGGCTACACCTTC. It encodes CASRFQTSGPGQRNYGYTF.

The chain uses TRBV18 and TRBJ2-2, with D possibly TRBD1 on 5 matching bases. The CDR3 spans 16 residues. V was cut by 6 bases and J by 0 bases, with 14 bases left in between. CDR1 KGHSH and CDR2 LQKENI come from the germline V gene. The CDR3 reads CASSLGHPSNTGELFF. CDR3 DNA: TGTGCCAGCTCCCTCGGACATCCCTCGAACACCGGGGAGCTGTTTTTT.

The genes are TRBV24-1 and TRBJ2-4; D tentatively fits TRBD1 or TRBD2 (5 bases each). Per germline, CDR1 KGHDR and CDR2 SFDVKD. CDR3 length: 13 amino acids. With 9 bases removed from V and 1 base from J, the gap between germline ends came to 9 bases. In nucleotides, the CDR3 is TGTGCCACCCGGGGCTGGGCCAAAAACATTCAGTACTTC. Encoded protein: CATRGWAKNIQYF.

The V and J genes are TRBV9 and TRBJ1-3, with D hard to call. The CDR3 contains 15 residues. Germline assignment: CDR1 SGDLS and CDR2 YYNGEE. V was clipped by 0 bases and J by 1 base, with 8 bases between them. In DNA form, the CDR3 reads TGTGCCAGCAGCGTAGTCGGCCGTTCTGGAAACACCATATATTTT. Encoded protein: CASSVVGRSGNTIYF.

The V gene is TRBV6-5, the J gene TRBJ1-5; TRBD1 matches 9 bases. Germline CDR1 is MNHEY and CDR2 is SVGAGI. The ends lost 2 bases at V and 3 bases at J; junction bases unmatched: 2. CDR3 size: 15 residues. The CDR3 here is CASSYGTGNNQPQHF. The CDR3 DNA sequence: TGTGCCAGCAGTTACGGGACAGGGAACAATCAGCCCCAGCATTTT.

V usage is TRBV19 and J usage is TRBJ2-7; 13 nucleotides match TRBD2. CDR3 length equals 15 residues. Germline-derived CDR1 and CDR2 are LNHDA and SQIVND (reference sequence). V dropped 4 bases and J dropped 2; count of bases not matched to a gene: 2. This chain's CDR3 is CASSRGLAGTYEQYF. In DNA, the CDR3 is TGTGCCAGTAGTAGGGGACTAGCGGGAACCTACGAGCAGTACTTC. The full variable domain, its missing parts supplied by reference TRBV19 and TRBJ2-7, is DGGITQSPKYLFRKEGQNVTLSCEQNLNHDAMYWYRQDPGQGLRLIYYSQIVNDFQKGDIAEGYSVSREKKESFPLTVTSAQKNPTAFYLCASSRGLAGTYEQYFGPGTRLTVT.

CDR3 DNA: TGTGCCAGCAGCTTAGCCACCGGGGAGCTGTTTTTT. Protein product: CASSLATGELFF. This chain uses TRBV7-9 with TRBJ2-2; D gene unclear. Trimming removed 0 bases at V and 4 bases at J, with 0 bases between. This CDR3 region has 12 residues. Germline lookup yields CDR1 SEHNR and CDR2 FQNEAQ (reference sequence).